Shown below are 3 T cell receptor beta chains from a single sample sequenced in a study of CD8 T cells in ankylosing spondylitis. Whole-study findings and limits: A TCR beta motif of 7 to 9 highly homologous variants seemed to mark ankylosing spondylitis blood.

Their antigens are not known. TCRdb independently ran MiXCR on the 5' RACE reads; one entry per CDR3 protein. There are some 840,000 distinct CDR3 sequences in the sample; approximately 12% occur only once, and about 0.49% lies in the top ten. Sequenced input: blood, either unsorted or a sorted T cell fraction (not recorded which). These receptors originate from a male donor with ankylosing spondylitis.

This sequence joins TRBV20-1 and TRBJ2-7; D not resolved. Germline CDR1 and CDR2: DFQATT and SNEGSKA (reference sequence). The CDR3 length is 15 residues. V lost 0 bases, J lost 3 bases, and 15 bases lay in between. CDR3 in amino acids: CSARDGTQLFYEQYF. CDR3 nucleotides: TGCAGTGCTAGAGATGGCACACAACTATTCTACGAGCAGTACTTC.

V and J are TRBV7-9 and TRBJ2-7; no reliable D call. The CDR3 is 14 amino acids. Trimming pared 2 bases from V and 0 bases from J, leaving 8 bases between. The germline V gene has CDR1 SEHNR and CDR2 FQNEAQ (reference sequence). The CDR3 DNA reads as TGTGCCAGCAGCTTACAAGCAGACTCCTACGAGCAGTACTTC. It yields the protein CASSLQADSYEQYF.

The chain uses TRBV24-1 and TRBJ2-5; tentative D call: TRBD1 (6 bases). CDR3 size: 15 residues. Trimming took off 1 base at V and 0 bases at J, with 8 bases between the two ends. CDR1 KGHDR and CDR2 SFDVKD come from the germline V gene. CDR3 sequence (DNA): TGTGCCACCAGTGATTTAGGGACACACCAAGAGACCCAGTACTTC. This translates into CATSDLGTHQETQYF.